This is a list of T cell receptor beta chains from one sample in a study of T cells in Graves' hyperthyroidism and ophthalmopathy. TCRdb re-derived calls from the multiplex PCR reads in MiXCR, one entry per CDR3 protein. The sample includes fewer than 750,000 distinct CDR3 sequences, roughly 15% of them seen just once. Sequencing used blood. All receptors come from a woman between 40 and 55 years old with Graves' ophthalmopathy. Each CDR3 is given with its conserved first and last residue. A D gene is named only where the DNA matches it firmly. Not every row has a clone size; where given, it reads once, few, many or a size class.

TRBV12-3/TRBV12-4,TRBJ1-5,-,13,-,TGTGCCAGCAGCCGTGACAGTTTTCAGCCCCAGCATTTT,CASSRDSFQPQHF
TRBV12-3/TRBV12-4,TRBJ1-5,TRBD1,19,-,TGTGCCAGCAGTTCAGTCCCGGGACAGGGACGGTATAGCAATCAGCCCCAGCATTTT,CASSSVPGQGRYSNQPQHF
TRBV12-3/TRBV12-4,TRBJ1-1,TRBD1,14,-,TGTGCCAGCAGTTCCCGACAGGGATTAACTGAAGCTTTCTTT,CASSSRQGLTEAFF
TRBV11-3,TRBJ2-7,TRBD1,15,many,TGTGCCAGGGCCCCATGGGACAGGGGGGACTACGAGCAGTACTTC,CARAPWDRGDYEQYF
TRBV11-1,TRBJ2-7,TRBD1,18,-,TGTGCCAGCAGCTCCCAGCTCACACAGGGGGGTTCTCTGGACGAGCAGTACTTC,CASSSQLTQGGSLDEQYF
TRBV28,TRBJ2-7,-,16,once,TGTGCCAGCAGTTCCCCCGCGGGACGGATCTCCTACGAGCAGTACTTC,CASSSPAGRISYEQYF
TRBV6-1,TRBJ2-7,TRBD1,13,-,TGTGCCAGCAGTGATCAGGGGACAGACGAGCAGTACTTC,CASSDQGTDEQYF
TRBV2,TRBJ1-5,-,15,few,TGTGCCAGCAAGAGGGAGACCTTGGGAAATCAGCCCCAGCATTTT,CASKRETLGNQPQHF
TRBV6-2/TRBV6-3,TRBJ2-7,-,13,many,TGTGCCAGCAGTTCCGGAGAACACTACGAGCAGTACTTC,CASSSGEHYEQYF
TRBV28,TRBJ2-7,TRBD2,14,-,TGTGCCAGCACTAAGCGGGATGGCTCCTACGAGCAGTACTTC,CASTKRDGSYEQYF
TRBV6-1,TRBJ2-7,-,12,many,TGTGCCAGCAGTGCGAGTACAGGGGAGCAGTACTTC,CASSASTGEQYF
TRBV25-1,TRBJ2-5,-,16,many,TGTGCCAGCAGTGAAGGCGAAATCAGTCGGAGAGAGACCCAGTACTTC,CASSEGEISRRETQYF
TRBV24-1,TRBJ1-1,-,14,many,TGTGCCACCAGTCGTTCAGATCAGGGCACTGAAGCTTTCTTT,CATSRSDQGTEAFF
TRBV28,TRBJ1-2,-,11,-,TGTGCCAGCAGTTTCTTAGCTGGCTACACCTTC,CASSFLAGYTF
TRBV6-1,TRBJ2-2,-,15,many,TGTGCCAGCAGTGAAATACAGGGTAATACCGGGGAGCTGTTTTTT,CASSEIQGNTGELFF
TRBV4-3,TRBJ2-7,TRBD2,16,few,TGCGCCAGCAGCCAGAGTGCTAGCGGGAACTCCTACGAGCAGTACTTC,CASSQSASGNSYEQYF
TRBV20-1,TRBJ2-7,TRBD1,15,many,TGCAGTGCCAACCGGGACAGGGGGCCCTACTACGAGCAGTACTTC,CSANRDRGPYYEQYF
TRBV6-1,TRBJ2-2,TRBD1,14,many,TGTGCCAGCATACAGGGGGCGGGCACCGGGGAGCTGTTTTTT,CASIQGAGTGELFF
TRBV19,TRBJ1-2,-,15,many,TGTGCCAGTAGTATTAAGACTAACTCTAACTATGGCTACACCTTC,CASSIKTNSNYGYTF
TRBV7-2,TRBJ1-2,-,13,many,TGTGCCAGCAGCTTAGTGAGGGACGATGGCTACACCTTC,CASSLVRDDGYTF
TRBV29-1,TRBJ1-1,-,12,many,TGCAGCGTTGCAGGTGGCCGGACTGAAGCTTTCTTT,CSVAGGRTEAFF
TRBV28,TRBJ1-1,TRBD1,12,many,TGTGCCAGCAGCGTGGGGACAGGTGAAGCTTTCTTT,CASSVGTGEAFF